These 21 T cell receptor beta chains were all obtained from the same sample, sequenced in a study of regulatory T cells in long-lasting Graves disease. The time point here: newly diagnosed GD, antithyroid drugs for less than 3 months. PBMC RNA served as the TCR library source. CDR3 regions were amplified by Arm-PCR using iRepertoire HTBI primers to build TCR beta libraries. MiXCR, run by TCRdb on the multiplex PCR reads, gives a single entry per CDR3 protein. This sample has 520,000 or so distinct CDR3 sequences, with about 12% found just once. In addition, the sample was reused for a study of T cells in Graves' hyperthyroidism and ophthalmopathy.

Sample: peripheral blood mononuclear cells (PBMCs), taken at new diagnosis, from a patient treated with antithyroid drugs. The receptors originated from a woman between 25 and 40 years old with Graves disease.

This clonotype was observed at least ten times. The chain carries TRBV6-1 and TRBJ1-5; possible D gene TRBD1, 6 bases. V was pared by 5 bases and J by 1 base, with 15 bases between. This CDR3 comprises 16 residues. CDR1 is MNHNS and CDR2 is SASEGT in the germline V gene. CDR3 region: CASSNPTGGSNQPQHF. CDR3 nucleotide sequence: TGTGCCAGCAGTAACCCGACAGGCGGGAGCAATCAGCCCCAGCATTTT.

This clonotype was observed many times. The chain uses TRBV28 and TRBJ2-3; D possibly uses TRBD1 or TRBD2 (6 bases each). V gave up 7 bases and J gave up 6 bases, with 17 bases separating them. This CDR3 is built from 14 residues. Germline values: CDR1 MDHEN, CDR2 SYDVKM. The CDR3 DNA follows: TGTGCCAGCATTGAGGCCAGGGGAGGTGATACGCAGTATTTT. It is translated as CASIEARGGDTQYF.

The gene calls are TRBV19 and TRBJ2-1, with 9 nucleotides matching TRBD1. This CDR3 has 16 amino acids. V lost 4 bases and J lost 3; bases outside the gene matches: 7. The V gene's germline CDR1 is LNHDA and CDR2 SQIVND (reference sequence). CDR3 sequence reads: CASSTSGTGYYNEQFF. CDR3 in DNA: TGTGCCAGTAGTACCTCCGGGACAGGGTACTACAATGAGCAGTTCTTC.

This clonotype showed up just a few times. V and J are TRBV5-8 and TRBJ2-5, with 9 bases fitting TRBD1. V was clipped by 1 base and J by 4 bases; unmatched bases: 5. The CDR3 sequence is 15 residues long. Germline values: CDR1 SGHTS, CDR2 YDEGEE. The CDR3 bases are TGTGCCAGCAGCTTGCGGGACAGGGTTGGAGAGACCCAGTACTTC. Protein: CASSLRDRVGETQYF.

This clonotype was picked up a small number of times. The chain carries TRBV7-2 and TRBJ2-3; D remains ambiguous. The CDR3 runs 20 residues. CDR1 and CDR2 from the germline V gene are SGHTA and FQGNSA. Trimming stripped 2 bases from V and 0 bases from J, with 24 bases between. CDR3 amino acids: CASSLKVQSNPPTSTDTQYF. As DNA, the CDR3 is TGTGCCAGCAGCTTAAAAGTTCAGTCGAATCCGCCTACTAGCACAGATACGCAGTATTTT.

V is TRBV10-3 and J is TRBJ2-3; no clear D. V was trimmed by 10 bases and J by 4 bases, leaving 9 bases between them. Per germline, CDR1 ENHRY and CDR2 SYGVKD. The CDR3 consists of 11 residues. The DNA of the CDR3 is TGTGCCACCTCGAGCGCAGATACGCAGTATTTT. As protein: CATSSADTQYF.

A few counts support this clonotype. The chain has TRBV4-2 and TRBJ2-5, with D uncertain. The V gene's germline CDR1 is LGHNA and CDR2 YNFKEQ. V was clipped by 0 bases and J by 4 bases, with 15 bases between them. CDR3 length equals 16 residues. The CDR3 DNA is TGTGCCAGCAGCCAAGATCCCTCGTTCAGAGCAGAGACCCAGTACTTC. This sequence encodes CASSQDPSFRAETQYF.

This clonotype was observed at least ten times. This chain links TRBV7-3 with TRBJ2-3; the D gene is possibly TRBD2 (6 bases). The CDR3 has 18 amino acids. V was clipped by 4 bases and J by 0 bases, with 20 bases between them. Germline loops: CDR1 SGHTA, CDR2 FQGTGA. CDR3 bases: TGTGCCAGCAGCTCTGGAGGGTTTGAGCTACTCAGCACAGATACGCAGTATTTT. This encodes CASSSGGFELLSTDTQYF. The variable domain in full, with the rest retrieved from reference TRBV7-3 and TRBJ2-3, is GAGVSQTPSNKVTEKGKYVELRCDPISGHTALYWYRQSLGQGPEFLIYFQGTGAADDSGLPNDRFFAVRPEGSVSTLKIQRTERGDSAVYLCASSSGGFELLSTDTQYFGPGTRLTVL.

This clonotype has just a few counts. In DNA, the CDR3 is TGTGCCAGCAGCGTAGGATCAGCTAACTATGGCTACACCTTC. Its protein product is CASSVGSANYGYTF. The chain joins TRBV9 to TRBJ1-2; no clear D gene. Trimming removed 0 bases at V and 0 bases at J, with 6 bases between. CDR3 size: 14 residues. Germline V gives CDR1 SGDLS, CDR2 YYNGEE.

J is TRBJ2-2 and V is TRBV19; D call uncertain. Germline V gene sequence: CDR1 LNHDA, CDR2 SQIVND (reference sequence). The CDR3 is 14 residues long. V lost 2 bases and J 2 bases, leaving 6 bases between the germline ends. CDR3: CASSIYLNTGELFF. The CDR3 DNA is TGTGCCAGTAGTATATACCTAAACACCGGGGAGCTGTTTTTT.

This clonotype was recorded at least ten times. This chain uses TRBV6-8 with TRBJ2-7; D assignment may be TRBD1 or TRBD2 (5 bases each). The germline gives CDR1 MNHGY, CDR2 SAAAGT. Trimming cost V 3 bases and J 2 bases, with 20 bases left between them. This CDR3 comprises 17 residues. The CDR3 nucleotides read TGTGCCAGCAGTTATTATCTCGTCACCGGGGCCACCTACGAGCAGTACTTC. It yields the protein CASSYYLVTGATYEQYF.

With regard to this clonotype: A much larger clone lies one base from this, so it may be a read error. The rearrangement links TRBV7-8 to TRBJ2-1; 13 nucleotides match TRBD2. This CDR3 contains 16 residues. Germline lookup yields CDR1 SGHVS and CDR2 FQNEAQ. V lost 5 bases, J lost 3 bases, and 4 bases stayed unmatched. The CDR3: CASSTGTSGNYNEQFF. The CDR3 DNA sequence: TGTGCCAGCAGCACGGGGACTAGCGGGAACTACAATGAGCAGTTCTTC.

In its sample, this clonotype was seen many times. The V call is TRBV28, the J call TRBJ2-1; possibly TRBD1 for D (5 bases). The germline V gene has CDR1 MDHEN and CDR2 SYDVKM. Trimming cost V 5 bases and J 8 bases, with 10 bases left between them. The CDR3 is 12 residues long. The CDR3 DNA reads as TGTGCCAGCAGTAACCCAGGGTATGAGCAGTTCTTC. This codes for CASSNPGYEQFF.

This clonotype was observed at least ten times. The junction does not match germline at one end; this may be a read error. For the CDR3, the DNA is TGTGCCAGCAGCGCCAGGGACAGGGTCGGAGACACCGAAGCTTTCTTT. Amino acid sequence: CASSARDRVGDTEAFF. The chain uses TRBV7-6 and TRBJ1-1; 9 nucleotides line up with TRBD1. This CDR3 contains 16 residues. Germline V gene lookup returns CDR1 SGHVS and CDR2 FNYEAQ. Full variable domain (outside the CDR3, taken from reference TRBV7-6 and TRBJ1-1): GAGVSQSPRYKVTKRGQDVALRCDPISGHVSLYWYRQALGQGPEFLTYFNYEAQQDKSGLPNDRFSAERPEGSISTLTIQRTEQRDSAMYRCASSARDRVGDTEAFFGQGTRLTVV.

The rearrangement joins TRBV5-1 to TRBJ1-4; no clear D. This CDR3 spans 14 amino acids. The germline gives CDR1 SGHRS, CDR2 YFSETQ. Trimming removed 4 bases from V and 3 bases from J, with 10 bases in between. CDR3: CASSKDGANEKLFF. The DNA for the CDR3 is TGCGCCAGCAGCAAGGACGGTGCTAATGAAAAACTGTTTTTT. Complete variable domain (other parts from reference TRBV5-1 and TRBJ1-4): KAGVTQTPRYLIKTRGQQVTLSCSPISGHRSVSWYQQTPGQGLQFLFEYFSETQRNKGNFPGRFSGRQFSNSRSEMNVSTLELGDSALYLCASSKDGANEKLFFGSGTQLSVL.

This clonotype was found many times. The chain employs TRBV28 and TRBJ2-2; D remains ambiguous. The CDR3 is 17 residues long. V was pared by 6 bases and J by 6 bases, with 23 bases between. Per the germline V gene, CDR1 is MDHEN and CDR2 is SYDVKM. The CDR3 protein is CASSRPEVNSWAGELFF. The CDR3 DNA follows: TGTGCCAGCAGCCGTCCCGAGGTTAACTCCTGGGCCGGGGAGCTGTTTTTT.

The table lists this clonotype with many counts. The chain couples TRBV2 to TRBJ1-2, with TRBD1 identical over 9 bases. Germline assignment: CDR1 SNHLY and CDR2 FYNNEI. The CDR3 totals 13 residues. The V gene end was trimmed by 8 bases and the J gene end by 4 bases; junction bases not matched to a gene: 5. The CDR3 nucleotides are TGTGCCAGCGGGGGACAGGGAGTCTATGGCTACACCTTC. Its protein is CASGGQGVYGYTF.

In its sample, this clonotype was seen many times. The CDR3 DNA follows: TGTGCCAGCAGTTGGACTAGTTGGGAGCAGTACTTC. This sequence encodes CASSWTSWEQYF. This chain links TRBV28 with TRBJ2-7; TRBD2 matches at 7 bases. Germline trimming cut 4 bases from V and 7 bases from J; bases unmatched to any gene: 4. The CDR3 runs 12 residues. Germline V gene lookup returns CDR1 MDHEN and CDR2 SYDVKM.

The chain employs TRBV7-9 and TRBJ1-1; D might be TRBD1 (6 bases). Looked up from germline, CDR1 is SEHNR and CDR2 is FQNEAQ (reference sequence). This CDR3 is built from 14 residues. Trimming shortened V by 7 bases and J by 1 base, and 13 bases separated the two germline ends. The CDR3 reads CASTLGGENTEAFF. The CDR3 DNA reads as TGTGCCAGCACCCTAGGGGGGGAGAACACTGAAGCTTTCTTT.

The chain combines TRBV30 with TRBJ2-5; 7 nucleotides match TRBD1. This CDR3 has 14 amino acids. The junction had 8 bases not matched to a gene; V was cut back by 2 bases and J by 5 bases. Looked up from germline, CDR1 is GTSNPN and CDR2 is SVGIG (reference sequence). Here the CDR3 reads CAWSHRGPQETQYF. The CDR3 bases are TGTGCCTGGAGTCACAGGGGACCCCAGGAGACCCAGTACTTC.

This clonotype was recorded a few times. The V gene is TRBV28, the J gene TRBJ2-4; D may be TRBD1 (6 bases). Trimming took 7 bases from V and 2 from J, leaving 15 bases between them. The germline V gene has CDR1 MDHEN and CDR2 SYDVKM. The CDR3 extends over 15 amino acids. The CDR3 loop reads CASNPGTSTKNIQYF. CDR3 DNA: TGTGCCAGCAACCCGGGGACATCGACCAAAAACATTCAGTACTTC.